What follows are 15 T cell receptor beta chains derived from one specimen sequenced in a study of T cell responses to AZD1222 COVID-19 vaccine. Data came from immunoSEQ multiplex PCR; TCRdb stores just in-frame clones and leaves some out. This sample has roughly 140,000 clones, with more than 70% found just once. Here the sequenced sample was peripheral blood, taken 28 days after the second AZD1222 dose. Receptors were obtained from an adult who received the AZD1222 COVID-19 vaccine.

The rearrangement joins TRBV2 to TRBJ2-2; unclear D gene. V was pared by 6 bases and J by 1 base, with 9 bases between. CDR1 is SNHLY, CDR2 FYNNEI, per germline. The CDR3 runs 14 residues. The CDR3 loop is CASRQFMNTGELFF. DNA for the CDR3: TGTGCCAGCAGGCAATTCATGAACACCGGGGAGCTGTTTTTT.

The chain employs TRBV5-8 and TRBJ1-4; 9 nucleotides match TRBD1. This CDR3 has 15 residues. Losses at the gene ends were 2 bases for V and 8 bases for J; bases not matched to a gene: 7. Germline assignment: CDR1 SGHTS and CDR2 YDEGEE. CDR3: CASSLPGQGSEKLFF. The CDR3 DNA reads as TGTGCCAGCAGCTTACCGGGACAGGGATCCGAAAAACTGTTTTTT.

The chain uses TRBV18 and TRBJ2-2; D unresolved. This CDR3 spans 15 amino acids. The germline V and J ends were trimmed by 4 bases and 3 bases, with 12 bases remaining between them. Germline assignment: CDR1 KGHSH and CDR2 LQKENI. The CDR3 region has the DNA TGTGCCAGCTCACTTTTAACCACAGACACCGGGGAGCTGTTTTTT. It yields the protein CASSLLTTDTGELFF.

This clone was recorded many times. The chain employs TRBV2 and TRBJ2-7; the D gene is possibly TRBD1 (6 bases). The CDR3 runs 14 residues. Germline CDR1 SNHLY, CDR2 FYNNEI. With 10 bases removed from V and 4 bases from J, the gap between germline ends came to 20 bases. The CDR3 DNA sequence: TGTGCCACCGCACTGGAACAGGGCAAATACGAGCAGTACTTC. Translation gives CATALEQGKYEQYF.

The chain has TRBV5-1 and TRBJ1-4; 7 positions match TRBD1. The length of the CDR3 is 14 residues. V lost 6 bases and J lost 5; bases outside the gene matches: 7. The germline gives CDR1 SGHRS, CDR2 YFSETQ. The CDR3: CASTYGTVNEKLFF. The CDR3 DNA reads TGCGCCAGCACTTATGGGACAGTAAATGAAAAACTGTTTTTT.

V is TRBV7-8 and J is TRBJ1-6; TRBD1 might be the D (6 bases). The CDR3 runs 13 residues. Looked up from germline, CDR1 is SGHVS and CDR2 is FQNEAQ. The V end lost 4 bases, the J end lost 7 bases, and 8 bases lay between the germline ends. The CDR3 DNA reads TGTGCCAGCAGCTCGGACAGAAATTCACCCCTCCACTTT. Translation gives CASSSDRNSPLHF. Filled out from reference TRBV7-8 and TRBJ1-6, the complete variable domain reads GAGVSQSPRYKVAKRGQDVALRCDPISGHVSLFWYQQALGQGPEFLTYFQNEAQLDKSGLPSDRFFAERPEGSVSTLKIQRTQQEDSAVYLCASSSDRNSPLHFGNGTRLTVT.

Here the CDR3 DNA reads TGTGCCAGCAGCCCCCAACTTTCTGGGGCCGGTCTCAATGAGCAGTTCTTC. It specifies CASSPQLSGAGLNEQFF. The gene calls are TRBV3-1 (or the pseudogene TRBV3-2) and TRBJ2-1; TRBD1 might be the D (5 bases). Germline lookup yields CDR1 LGHDT and CDR2 YNNKEL (reference sequence). The CDR3 length is 17 residues. The V end was cut by 4 bases, the J end by 6 bases, with 22 bases between.

CDR3 amino acids: CASSYDSGSPNSPLHF. The CDR3 nucleotides are TGTGCCAGCAGTTACGATTCAGGGTCCCCGAATTCACCCCTCCACTTT. The V and J genes are TRBV6-5 and TRBJ1-6; a possible D gene is TRBD1 (5 bases). The V gene's germline CDR1 is MNHEY and CDR2 SVGAGI. The CDR3 is made up of 16 amino acids. Trimming left V 2 bases short and J 7 bases short, with 15 bases between.

The chain employs TRBV12-3 or TRBV12-4 and TRBJ2-4; D possibly corresponds to TRBD2 (5 bases). This CDR3 is 13 amino acids long. Trimming took off 6 bases at V and 7 bases at J, with 13 bases between the two ends. The CDR3 DNA reads as TGTGCCAGCAGGCGGGCACCCGAGAACATTCAGTACTTC. Its protein product is CASRRAPENIQYF.

This sequence joins TRBV19 and TRBJ2-4, with D possibly TRBD2 on 5 matching bases. Germline V lookup: CDR1 LNHDA, CDR2 SQIVND (reference sequence). The CDR3 is 14 amino acids. V lost 3 bases and J lost 6, with 12 bases in between. As DNA, the CDR3 is TGTGCCAGTAGTATGTGGGGTGGAGGAAACATTCAGTACTTC. Encoded protein: CASSMWGGGNIQYF.

The CDR3 DNA is TGTGCCAGAAGCTTGGGGCCCTCCGGGGCCTACGAGCAGTACTTC. Residues: CARSLGPSGAYEQYF. The V gene is TRBV5-3, the J gene TRBJ2-7; TRBD2 might be the D (5 bases). TRBV5-3 is an ORF, and what it does is uncertain. This CDR3 has 15 residues. V shed 0 bases and J shed 2 bases, with 12 bases lying between them.

This chain joins TRBV2 and TRBJ1-1, with D possibly TRBD1 on 6 matching bases. This CDR3 region has 14 residues. Deletions cut 3 bases from V and 1 base from J, with 9 bases between. CDR1 is SNHLY, CDR2 FYNNEI, per germline. CDR3 protein: CASSDGTTNTEAFF. CDR3 coding DNA: TGTGCCAGCAGTGACGGGACAACGAACACTGAAGCTTTCTTT.

The rearrangement joins TRBV6-2 or TRBV6-3 to TRBJ2-1, with TRBD2 matching over 12 bases. Germline loops: CDR1 MNHEY, CDR2 SVGEGT. V lost 5 bases, J lost 6 bases, and 14 bases stayed unmatched. There are 18 residues in the CDR3. The CDR3 DNA reads as TGTGCCAGCAGTGACGTGACTAGCGGGGGAGCTCGGCGCAATGAGCAGTTCTTC. Translated, it gives CASSDVTSGGARRNEQFF.

The rearrangement uses TRBV21-1 and TRBJ1-6; TRBD1, as called in the table, went unchecked against the DNA. TRBV21-1 is assigned pseudogene status. The CDR3 is 16 residues long. In nucleotides, the CDR3 is TGTGCCAGCACCCCGTTTGTGGCAGGATTTAATTCACCCCTCCACTTT. This encodes CASTPFVAGFNSPLHF.

The chain links TRBV7-3 to TRBJ2-2; D gene ambiguous. Germline CDR1 reads SGHTA; CDR2 reads FQGTGA. The CDR3 length is 12 residues. The V end was cut by 5 bases, the J end by 7 bases, with 8 bases between. CDR3 protein: CASSPGRGELFF. The CDR3 coding sequence is TGTGCCAGCAGCCCAGGTCGCGGGGAGCTGTTTTTT. The complete variable domain, with remaining parts taken from reference TRBV7-3 and TRBJ2-2, reads GAGVSQTPSNKVTEKGKYVELRCDPISGHTALYWYRQSLGQGPEFLIYFQGTGAADDSGLPNDRFFAVRPEGSVSTLKIQRTERGDSAVYLCASSPGRGELFFGEGSRLTVL.